This T cell receptor (beta chain) came from a study of vaccination effects on CD4 cells after COVID-19. Background on the study: Post-vaccine specimens arrived a median 72 days past the second dose.

Sequencing was preceded by expansion of antigen-specific CD4+ T cells with viral peptide pools in the ViraFEST assay. A 10-day culture period preceded the isolation of CD4+ T cells. Participants were given two doses of BNT162b2 or mRNA-1273 vaccine. Vaccine recipients lacked prior SARS-CoV-2 infection and had negative nucleocapsid antibodies. Every well got a few million PBMC, which were grown with about 10 IU/ml IL-2 and 9 to 10 ug/ml peptides. Half of the medium was exchanged for IL-2 medium on both days 3 and 7. Germline V gene data show CDR1 as KGHSH and CDR2 as LQKENI. The V end lost 6 bases, the J end lost 0 bases, and 9 bases lay between the germline ends. This CDR3 comprises 14 residues. To note about this clone: Its specificity is unknown.

TCRdb's table, derived via immunoSEQ multiplex PCR, lists solely in-frame clones and lacks some. The repertoire holds about 33,000 clones, with almost 85% as singletons. Sequences were derived from CD4+ T cells from PBMCs cultured with HCoV-NL63 spike peptides, sampled after COVID-19 vaccination. This receptor was taken from a human donor who received a COVID-19 vaccine. Some clones in this sample may be carry-over from other donors' samples. V gene TRBV18 combines with J gene TRBJ1-3, with TRBD1 as a possible D gene (6 bases). The CDR3 protein is CASSRDNSGNTIYF. The CDR3 region has the DNA TGTGCCAGCTCGCGGGACAACTCTGGAAACACCATATATTTT.